This passage covers 18 T cell receptor beta chains from one sample sequenced in a study of T cell clonotyping in hematopoietic cell transplantation. Generated by immunoSEQ multiplex PCR, the TCRdb table keeps only in-frame clones and is missing some. Here the sample spans a few thousand clones, about nine tenths being singletons. The material sequenced was peripheral blood mononuclear cells, taken 100 days after allogeneic stem cell transplant. Receptor source: a male patient aged 70 to 80 who had an allogeneic stem cell transplant from an unrelated donor, so T cells may come from the graft donor. Some clones in this sample may be carry-over from other donors' samples.

The chain employs TRBV11-2 and TRBJ1-1; TRBD1 agrees at 7 bases. CDR1 is SGHAT, CDR2 FQNNGV, per germline. The V and J ends lost 6 bases and 0 bases, in that order; junction bases with no gene match: 7. The CDR3 runs to 15 residues. The CDR3 protein is CASRVGTVMNTEAFF. CDR3 DNA sequence: TGTGCCAGCAGAGTCGGGACAGTCATGAACACTGAAGCTTTCTTT.

This clone appeared a few times. The chain employs TRBV18 and TRBJ1-1, with D perhaps matching TRBD1 (6 bases). The germline gives CDR1 KGHSH, CDR2 LQKENI. V lost 3 bases and J lost 4, with 9 bases in between. This CDR3 is 13 amino acids long. CDR3 amino acids: CASSPRQATEAFF. CDR3 nucleotides: TGTGCCAGCTCACCTCGACAGGCCACTGAAGCTTTCTTT.

The chain links TRBV6-5 to TRBJ1-3; unclear D gene. The CDR3 is 14 residues long. The V gene's germline CDR1 is MNHEY and CDR2 SVGAGI. The germline V and J ends were trimmed by 0 bases and 0 bases, with 3 bases remaining between them. The CDR3 protein is CASSYSGSGNTIYF. CDR3 coding DNA: TGTGCCAGCAGTTACTCGGGCTCTGGAAACACCATATATTTT.

The chain has TRBV7-2 and TRBJ1-4; the match to TRBD1 covers 9 bases. Germline V lookup: CDR1 SGHTA, CDR2 FQGNSA. CDR3 length equals 16 residues. Trimming took 5 bases from V and 7 from J; bases not matched to a gene: 11. In DNA form, the CDR3 reads TGTGCCAGCAGCCTACTACCGGGACAGGGCGGTGAAAAACTGTTTTTT. Residues: CASSLLPGQGGEKLFF.

This rearrangement joins TRBV7-3 to TRBJ1-4; tentatively, D is TRBD1 (6 bases). The germline gives CDR1 SGHTA, CDR2 FQGTGA. This CDR3 has 15 residues. Trimming took 5 bases from V and 0 from J, leaving 10 bases between them. CDR3 region: CASSKTGSTNEKLFF. The CDR3 DNA reads as TGTGCCAGCAGCAAGACAGGATCAACTAATGAAAAACTGTTTTTT. Full variable domain (rest looked up from reference TRBV7-3 and TRBJ1-4): GAGVSQTPSNKVTEKGKYVELRCDPISGHTALYWYRQSLGQGPEFLIYFQGTGAADDSGLPNDRFFAVRPEGSVSTLKIQRTERGDSAVYLCASSKTGSTNEKLFFGSGTQLSVL.

This chain links TRBV11-3 with TRBJ2-6; the D gene is possibly TRBD1 (6 bases). Trimming left V 0 bases short and J 0 bases short, with 15 bases between. The V gene's germline CDR1 is SGHNT and CDR2 YENEEA. This CDR3 region has 19 residues. The chain's CDR3 is CASSLDARQDSSGANVLTF. The CDR3 nucleotides read TGTGCCAGCAGCTTAGATGCGAGACAGGACAGCTCTGGGGCCAACGTCCTGACTTTC.

The rearrangement uses TRBV7-9 and TRBJ2-7; a weak D match, TRBD2 (7 bases). Germline CDR1 and CDR2: SEHNR and FQNEAQ (reference sequence). The CDR3 covers 15 residues. Deletions cut 6 bases from V and 3 bases from J, with 18 bases between. CDR3 nucleotide sequence: TGTGCCAGCAGTAACATGGGAGGGGGGGGCTACGAGCAGTACTTC. Its protein is CASSNMGGGGYEQYF.

V gene TRBV27 combines with J gene TRBJ2-7, with a weak D call TRBD2 (5 bases). Trimming left V 4 bases short and J 6 bases short, with 10 bases between. Germline-derived CDR1 and CDR2 are MNHEY and SMNVEV (reference sequence). This CDR3 has 12 residues. DNA of the CDR3: TGTGCCAGCAGTTCCGGGGTCGGCGAGCAGTACTTC. Translating it yields CASSSGVGEQYF.

The chain's CDR3 is CASSSGGGRTYNEQFF. CDR3 nucleotides: TGTGCCAGCAGCTCAGGGGGTGGGAGAACCTACAATGAGCAGTTCTTC. This chain uses TRBV7-2 with TRBJ2-1; TRBD1 agrees at 7 bases. In germline, CDR1 is SGHTA, CDR2 FQGNSA. The CDR3 totals 16 residues. Germline trimming cut 4 bases from V and 2 bases from J; bases unmatched to any gene: 8.

The V call is TRBV11-2, the J call TRBJ1-4; no definite D call. Germline V gene data show CDR1 as SGHAT and CDR2 as FQNNGV. The CDR3 covers 19 residues. The V and J ends lost 3 bases and 0 bases respectively, with 20 bases between them. Written as DNA, the CDR3 is TGTGCCAGCAGCTTCTCTCTGGAAACGAGTCGTGCAACTAATGAAAAACTGTTTTTT. Protein product: CASSFSLETSRATNEKLFF.

The V gene is TRBV18, the J gene TRBJ1-6, with TRBD1 identical over 10 bases. Trimming removed 3 bases from V and 8 bases from J; junction bases left unmatched: 1. The length of the CDR3 is 14 residues. Germline values: CDR1 KGHSH, CDR2 LQKENI. In DNA, the CDR3 is TGTGCCAGCTCACCGACAGGGGGCGATTCACCCCTCCACTTT. Encoded protein: CASSPTGGDSPLHF.

The V call is TRBV5-6, the J call TRBJ2-7; maybe TRBD2 (5 bases). The CDR3 length is 12 residues. V was pared by 1 base and J by 5 bases, with 7 bases between. CDR1 is SGHDT and CDR2 is YYEEEE in the germline V gene. The CDR3 reads CASSLFGDEQYF. As DNA, the CDR3 is TGTGCCAGCAGCTTGTTCGGGGACGAGCAGTACTTC.

The V gene is TRBV10-3, the J gene TRBJ1-3; D is undetermined. Looked up from germline, CDR1 is ENHRY and CDR2 is SYGVKD. The CDR3 is made up of 16 amino acids. V shed 0 bases and J shed 0 bases, with 9 bases lying between them. The CDR3 loop reads CAISESWSNSGNTIYF. The CDR3 DNA follows: TGTGCCATCAGTGAGTCGTGGTCCAACTCTGGAAACACCATATATTTT.

The chain couples TRBV5-1 to TRBJ1-1; 7 bases agree with TRBD1. This CDR3 contains 15 residues. Trimming took 6 bases from V and 4 from J; bases not matched to a gene: 12. Looked up from germline, CDR1 is SGHRS and CDR2 is YFSETQ. In DNA form, the CDR3 reads TGCGCCAGCACCTCCGGCGTACAGGGGAGCACTGAAGCTTTCTTT. Translation: CASTSGVQGSTEAFF.

This clone was recorded once. The chain links TRBV6-5 to TRBJ2-3; D call uncertain. Trimming pared 6 bases from V and 2 bases from J, leaving 15 bases between. Germline CDR1 MNHEY, CDR2 SVGAGI. The CDR3 is 15 residues long. In nucleotides, the CDR3 is TGTGCCAGCAGCCCTGGAGTGGGGATCACAGATACGCAGTATTTT. The encoded protein is CASSPGVGITDTQYF.

This sequence joins TRBV27 and TRBJ1-2; weak D call: TRBD1 (6 bases). Trimming removed 2 bases from V and 7 bases from J, with 11 bases in between. Germline assignment: CDR1 MNHEY and CDR2 SMNVEV (reference sequence). This CDR3 is 13 amino acids long. The CDR3 coding sequence is TGTGCCAGCAGTTTAGGAGGGGGGCTTGGCTACACCTTC. Amino acid sequence: CASSLGGGLGYTF.

The rearrangement links TRBV27 to TRBJ2-7, with D perhaps being TRBD1 or TRBD2 (5 bases each). Germline CDR1 is MNHEY and CDR2 is SMNVEV (reference sequence). The CDR3 has 13 amino acids. V lost 6 bases to trimming and J lost 3 bases, with 12 bases between them. The CDR3 spells CASRPGTHYEQYF. Written as DNA, the CDR3 is TGTGCCAGCAGACCCGGGACCCACTACGAGCAGTACTTC.

This clone was seen a single time. This sequence joins TRBV7-9 and TRBJ2-7, with 9 bases that match TRBD1. The CDR3 runs 14 residues. Unmatched junction bases numbered 6, after V lost 4 bases and J lost 5 bases. Germline V lookup: CDR1 SEHNR, CDR2 FQNEAQ (reference sequence). CDR3 nucleotide sequence: TGTGCCAGCAGCTCGGGGACAGGGTTAAACGAGCAGTACTTC. Protein product: CASSSGTGLNEQYF.